One and the same sample provided the 31 T cell receptor beta chains below, sequenced in a study of blood T cell repertoires in COVID-19. The method was immunoSEQ multiplex PCR; TCRdb's version includes in-frame clones alone and lacks a portion of them. The data hold some 250,000 clones, with just over 85% observed a single time. The sequenced material came from peripheral blood. Every receptor here comes from a man aged 30 to 39 who had recovered from COVID-19.

The chain has TRBV30 and TRBJ2-3, with TRBD2 matching over 10 bases. V lost 8 bases to trimming and J lost 2 bases; unmatched junction nucleotides: 4. The length of the CDR3 is 13 residues. Germline loops: CDR1 GTSNPN, CDR2 SVGIG (reference sequence). The CDR3 loop reads CAQAGGITDTQYF. The CDR3, as DNA: TGTGCCCAAGCGGGGGGGATCACAGATACGCAGTATTTT.

The chain employs TRBV6-5 and TRBJ2-2; weak D call: TRBD2 (6 bases). CDR1 and CDR2 (germline): MNHEY, SVGAGI. V was clipped by 2 bases and J by 7 bases, with 11 bases between them. CDR3 length: 14 amino acids. The CDR3 region is CASSYTRGIGELFF. As DNA, the CDR3 is TGTGCCAGCAGTTACACCCGGGGGATCGGGGAGCTGTTTTTT.

The chain couples TRBV5-6 to TRBJ1-2, with D unresolved. Looked up from germline, CDR1 is SGHDT and CDR2 is YYEEEE. Trimming stripped 0 bases from V and 4 bases from J, with 13 bases between. This CDR3 is 15 amino acids long. The CDR3 region is CASSLGAGTAYGYTF. DNA of the CDR3: TGTGCCAGCAGCTTGGGCGCGGGCACGGCCTATGGCTACACCTTC.

J is TRBJ2-7 and V is TRBV2, with D unclear. This CDR3 region has 12 residues. V was pared by 7 bases and J by 0 bases, with 7 bases between. Germline V lookup: CDR1 SNHLY, CDR2 FYNNEI. Here the CDR3 reads CASKQYSYEQYF. The CDR3 coding sequence is TGTGCCAGCAAACAGTACTCCTACGAGCAGTACTTC.

The gene calls are TRBV7-2 and TRBJ1-4; D call uncertain. The V gene lost 1 base and the J gene lost 8 bases, with 11 bases spanning the gap. Germline lookup yields CDR1 SGHTA and CDR2 FQGNSA. There are 14 residues in the CDR3. CDR3 coding DNA: TGTGCCAGCAGCTTAGGCGGGATTGAGGAAAAACTGTTTTTT. This sequence encodes CASSLGGIEEKLFF.

This chain connects TRBV7-9 to TRBJ1-2; possible D gene TRBD1, 5 bases. There are 14 residues in the CDR3. The germline gives CDR1 SEHNR, CDR2 FQNEAQ (reference sequence). The ends were cut back, 5 bases at V and 2 bases at J, with 12 bases in the middle. Here the CDR3 DNA reads TGTGCCAGCAGCCCTCGGGGGGGGAACTATGGCTACACCTTC. It codes for CASSPRGGNYGYTF.

The chain couples TRBV2 to TRBJ1-1; 10 bases agree with TRBD1. The CDR3 sequence is 13 residues long. With 8 bases clipped from V and 4 bases from J, the junction kept 4 bases outside the gene matches. Germline CDR1 SNHLY, CDR2 FYNNEI. In DNA, the CDR3 is TGTGCCAGCGGATGGACAGGGGGCACTGAAGCTTTCTTT. Amino acids: CASGWTGGTEAFF.

This chain links TRBV18 with TRBJ2-3; 8 bases agree with TRBD1. CDR1 and CDR2 (germline): KGHSH, LQKENI. This CDR3 is 16 amino acids long. V trimming: 3 bases; J trimming: 2 bases; junction bases outside the gene matches: 7. CDR3 coding DNA: TGTGCCAGCTCACCGCCTCTGACAGGGGACACAGATACGCAGTATTTT. As protein: CASSPPLTGDTDTQYF.

This sequence joins TRBV29-1 and TRBJ2-1; TRBD2 agrees at 7 bases. There are 12 residues in the CDR3. The trim removed 7 bases at V and 4 bases at J, leaving 4 bases unmatched. Per the germline V gene, CDR1 is SQVTM and CDR2 is ANQGSEA. The CDR3 sequence is CSDERGYNEQFF. CDR3 coding DNA: TGCAGCGACGAGCGGGGATACAATGAGCAGTTCTTC.

V is TRBV5-1 and J is TRBJ1-1; perhaps TRBD1 as D (6 bases). CDR3 length: 14 residues. Trimming removed 0 bases from V and 5 bases from J, with 11 bases in between. Germline CDR1 and CDR2: SGHRS and YFSETQ. CDR3 residues: CASSLVRQGTEAFF. The DNA for the CDR3 is TGCGCCAGCAGCTTGGTAAGGCAGGGGACTGAAGCTTTCTTT.

In this sample, this clone turned up a few times. The rearrangement joins TRBV6-6 to TRBJ1-2; D gene uncertain. Trimming took off 2 bases at V and 2 bases at J, with 9 bases between the two ends. Germline loops: CDR1 MNHNY, CDR2 SVGAGI (reference sequence). The CDR3 covers 14 residues. CDR3: CASSYDIQNYGYTF. The CDR3, as DNA: TGTGCCAGCAGTTACGACATACAGAACTATGGCTACACCTTC.

The chain links TRBV19 to TRBJ2-7; D perhaps matches TRBD1 (6 bases). The V gene's germline CDR1 is LNHDA and CDR2 SQIVND (reference sequence). This CDR3 is 11 amino acids long. Between the trimmed V and J ends, which lost 9 bases and 4 bases, there was a span of 10 bases. The CDR3 sequence is CASSRGYEQYF. Here the CDR3 DNA reads TGTGCCAGCAGCAGGGGATACGAGCAGTACTTC.

The rearrangement joins TRBV27 to TRBJ1-2, with D tentatively TRBD1 (6 bases). Germline CDR1 reads MNHEY; CDR2 reads SMNVEV (reference sequence). This CDR3 spans 15 amino acids. V lost 0 bases and J lost 5, with 13 bases in between. This chain's CDR3 is CASSLSIAGVYGYTF. Written as DNA, the CDR3 is TGTGCCAGCAGTTTATCCATCGCAGGGGTTTATGGCTACACCTTC.

The rearrangement links TRBV2 to TRBJ2-1; D uncertain. The germline V gene has CDR1 SNHLY and CDR2 FYNNEI. CDR3 size: 14 residues. V gave up 4 bases and J gave up 0 bases, with 7 bases separating them. The CDR3 coding sequence is TGTGCCAGCAGTGGCTCGAGCTCCTACAATGAGCAGTTCTTC. Its translation: CASSGSSSYNEQFF.

J is TRBJ1-2 and V is TRBV7-9, with D possibly TRBD1 on 5 matching bases. The CDR3 length is 12 residues. The germline V gene has CDR1 SEHNR and CDR2 FQNEAQ (reference sequence). Trimming pared 3 bases from V and 10 bases from J, leaving 12 bases between. As DNA, the CDR3 is TGTGCCAGCAGCTTCGGGACTATGGACTACACCTTC. Amino acid sequence: CASSFGTMDYTF.

The CDR3 nucleotides are TGTGCCATCAGTGAGTCGTTGGGGACAATCTATGGCTACACCTTC. This gives the protein CAISESLGTIYGYTF. The chain is built from TRBV10-3 and TRBJ1-2; D perhaps matches TRBD1 (6 bases). Germline lookup yields CDR1 ENHRY and CDR2 SYGVKD. The CDR3 length is 15 residues. Trimming removed 0 bases from V and 4 bases from J, with 12 bases in between.

As for this clone: The same CDR3 is also encoded by other DNA sequences in this sample. The chain combines TRBV5-4 with TRBJ2-7; D might be TRBD1 (6 bases). Germline V gene data show CDR1 as SGHNT and CDR2 as YYREEE (reference sequence). Trimming pared 4 bases from V and 2 bases from J, leaving 7 bases between. CDR3 length equals 12 residues. CDR3: CASSRDTYEQYF. For the CDR3, the DNA is TGTGCCAGCAGCCGGGACACCTACGAGCAGTACTTC.

The gene calls are TRBV18 and TRBJ2-7, with 9 bases matching TRBD1. There are 14 residues in the CDR3. V trimming: 3 bases; J trimming: 6 bases; junction bases outside the gene matches: 6. Germline V CDR1 and CDR2: KGHSH, LQKENI. CDR3: CASSPGQGVGEQYF. The CDR3 DNA follows: TGTGCCAGCTCACCGGGACAGGGAGTTGGCGAGCAGTACTTC. Full variable domain (missing parts from reference TRBV18 and TRBJ2-7): NAGVMQNPRHLVRRRGQEARLRCSPMKGHSHVYWYRQLPEEGLKFMVYLQKENIIDESGMPKERFSAEFPKEGPSILRIQQVVRGDSAAYFCASSPGQGVGEQYFGPGTRLTVT.

The V and J genes are TRBV19 and TRBJ1-2, with unresolved D. The CDR3 spans 12 residues. Trimming took off 3 bases at V and 8 bases at J, with 10 bases between the two ends. Per germline, CDR1 LNHDA and CDR2 SQIVND (reference sequence). CDR3 sequence reads: CASSMGRLGYTF. Here the CDR3 DNA reads TGTGCCAGTAGTATGGGCAGGCTAGGCTACACCTTC.

In its sample, this clone was seen a few times. Distinct nucleotide sequences in the sample also encode this CDR3. This chain connects TRBV15 to TRBJ2-7; 10 bases are shared with TRBD1. Germline values: CDR1 LNHNV, CDR2 YYDKDF (reference sequence). The CDR3 is 13 residues long. V trimming: 3 bases; J trimming: 4 bases; junction bases outside the gene matches: 0. The CDR3 DNA follows: TGTGCCACCAGCAGGGACAGGGGGTACGAGCAGTACTTC. Translation gives CATSRDRGYEQYF.

The gene calls are TRBV11-3 and TRBJ2-3; the match to TRBD2 covers 10 bases. Germline V CDR1 and CDR2: SGHNT, YENEEA. Unmatched junction bases numbered 15, after V lost 5 bases and J lost 4 bases. The CDR3 sequence is 18 residues long. Here the CDR3 reads CASSRGQILAGSADTQYF. The CDR3 coding sequence is TGTGCCAGCAGCCGAGGACAGATACTAGCGGGGAGTGCAGATACGCAGTATTTT.

V is TRBV7-9 and J is TRBJ2-7; D remains ambiguous. This CDR3 has 14 residues. Trimming shortened V by 3 bases and J by 1 base, and 10 bases separated the two germline ends. The germline V gene encodes CDR1 SEHNR and CDR2 FQNEAQ (reference sequence). CDR3 DNA sequence: TGTGCCAGCAGCTTCTTAGCAGCATCCTACGAGCAGTACTTC. Protein product: CASSFLAASYEQYF.

In this sample, this clone turned up a few times. The chain recombines TRBV7-2 with TRBJ2-7; D might be TRBD1 (5 bases). The CDR3 has 14 amino acids. V lost 5 bases, J lost 6 bases, and 17 bases lay in between. The V gene's germline CDR1 is SGHTA and CDR2 FQGNSA. As DNA, the CDR3 is TGTGCCAGCAGCCCACAGAACAGGCCGCGCGAGCAGTACTTC. Amino acids: CASSPQNRPREQYF.

V and J are TRBV5-5 and TRBJ1-5; TRBD1 matches 7 bases. This CDR3 region has 18 residues. Germline lookup yields CDR1 SGHKS and CDR2 YYEKEE (reference sequence). Losses at the gene ends were 4 bases for V and 5 bases for J; bases not matched to a gene: 18. The CDR3 spells CASSPLTGWRLGDQPQHF. DNA of the CDR3: TGTGCCAGCAGCCCCCTGACAGGGTGGCGCCTTGGCGATCAGCCCCAGCATTTT. Supplemented by reference TRBV5-5 and TRBJ1-5, the full variable domain reads DAGVTQSPTHLIKTRGQQVTLRCSPISGHKSVSWYQQVLGQGPQFIFQYYEKEERGRGNFPDRFSARQFPNYSSELNVNALLLGDSALYLCASSPLTGWRLGDQPQHFGDGTRLSIL.

The chain combines TRBV29-1 with TRBJ1-6; 9 positions match TRBD1. The CDR3 runs 13 residues. CDR1 and CDR2 from the germline V gene are SQVTM and ANQGSEA. V dropped 4 bases and J dropped 7; count of bases not matched to a gene: 2. The DNA for the CDR3 is TGCAGCGTTGGAGACAGGGGGAATTCACCCCTCCACTTT. Translating gives CSVGDRGNSPLHF. Full variable domain (missing parts from reference TRBV29-1 and TRBJ1-6): SAVISQKPSRDICQRGTSLTIQCQVDSQVTMMFWYRQQPGQSLTLIATANQGSEATYESGFVIDKFPISRPNLTFSTLTVSNMSPEDSSIYLCSVGDRGNSPLHFGNGTRLTVT.

V gene TRBV30 combines with J gene TRBJ1-1; 8 bases line up with TRBD1. V lost 2 bases to trimming and J lost 3 bases; unmatched junction nucleotides: 11. The CDR3 consists of 16 residues. Germline V gene lookup returns CDR1 GTSNPN and CDR2 SVGIG (reference sequence). The CDR3 nucleotides are TGTGCCTGGAGTCCAGGACAGGGTAGAGGGTACACTGAAGCTTTCTTT. It yields the protein CAWSPGQGRGYTEAFF.

V is TRBV2 and J is TRBJ2-7; TRBD1 matches at 8 bases. V shed 6 bases, J shed 3 bases, and the junction held 7 bases outside the gene matches. This CDR3 is 14 amino acids long. Germline CDR1 and CDR2: SNHLY and FYNNEI. The CDR3 nucleotides are TGTGCCAGCAGCACCGGGACAGGCTTCTACGAGCAGTACTTC. It specifies CASSTGTGFYEQYF.

The chain is built from TRBV6-5 and TRBJ1-5; 10 bases are shared with TRBD1. The CDR3 loop spans 14 amino acids. Germline V CDR1 and CDR2: MNHEY, SVGAGI. V gave up 6 bases and J gave up 6 bases; unmatched junction bases: 5. CDR3 in DNA: TGTGCCAGCAGGAGACAGGGGGCTGGTCAGCCCCAGCATTTT. Translation gives CASRRQGAGQPQHF.

V and J are TRBV5-1 and TRBJ1-1, with 9 bases that match TRBD1. CDR1 is SGHRS, CDR2 YFSETQ, per germline. The CDR3 extends over 17 amino acids. V lost 0 bases, J lost 1 base, and 7 bases stayed unmatched. In DNA form, the CDR3 reads TGCGCCAGCAGCTTGGGTTCTGGACAGGGGAGGAACACTGAAGCTTTCTTT. The encoded protein is CASSLGSGQGRNTEAFF.

The rearrangement joins TRBV11-2 to TRBJ2-3, with 7 bases that match TRBD1. This CDR3 contains 15 residues. The V gene's germline CDR1 is SGHAT and CDR2 FQNNGV. V dropped 2 bases and J dropped 0; count of bases not matched to a gene: 2. The DNA of the CDR3 is TGTGCCAGCAGCTTAATACAGGGGAGCACAGATACGCAGTATTTT. Translating it yields CASSLIQGSTDTQYF.

The chain has TRBV11-3 and TRBJ2-3, with D possibly matching TRBD2 (7 bases). CDR3 length: 14 residues. CDR1 SGHNT and CDR2 YENEEA come from the germline V gene. V dropped 3 bases and J dropped 4 bases, with 11 bases sitting between them. The CDR3 DNA reads as TGTGCCAGCAGCTTGGGGGGGCCGGCAGATACGCAGTATTTT. It yields the protein CASSLGGPADTQYF.